This record covers a single TCR beta chain. The V gene end was trimmed by 2 bases and the J gene end by 4 bases; junction bases not matched to a gene: 4. This CDR3 spans 14 amino acids. The germline gives CDR1 MNHNS, CDR2 SASEGT. Method: immunoSEQ multiplex PCR; TCRdb's copy keeps in-frame clones and lacks some. The data hold some 270,000 clones, with about 87% observed a single time. This record comes from a study of blood T cell repertoires in COVID-19. Study-wide context: Sites in the United States, Italy and Spain provided acute and convalescent COVID-19 samples. Nucleic acid was either cDNA or gDNA, and it came from T cells, B-cell-depleted T cells, or PBMCs.

Cohorts were based on clinical histories the participants reported. The V call is TRBV6-1, the J call TRBJ2-5; 7 nucleotides align to TRBD1. Sequenced material: PBMCs or T cells enriched from blood (not recorded which). This receptor was taken from a woman aged 40 to 55 who had been exposed to COVID-19. CDR3 residues: CASSENRGSETQYF. The CDR3 DNA is TGTGCCAGCAGTGAAAACAGGGGTTCAGAGACCCAGTACTTC.